These T cell receptor beta chains were read from a single sample in a study of T-cell reconstitution after alpha-beta-depleted transplantation in children. MiXCR, applied by TCRdb to the PCR reads, yields one record per CDR3 protein. Of about 590,000 distinct CDR3 sequences in the sample, about an eighth are singletons; the top ten hold 2.2%. The material sequenced was PBMCs, mostly from graft donor cells, taken 360 days after TCRalphabeta/CD19-depleted stem cell transplant. These TCRs come from a male patient under 18 who had a stem cell transplant for acute myeloid leukemia, so the T cells may come from the graft donor. Each CDR3 is given with its conserved first and last residue. D genes are given only for firm matches. Not every row has a clone size; where given, it reads once, few, many or a size class.

CDR3 length: 13
clone size: few
V gene: TRBV14
J gene: TRBJ2-7
D gene: NA
CDR3 DNA: TGTGCCAGCAGCCCAGATGGGGTTTACGAGCAGTACTTC
CDR3 protein: CASSPDGVYEQYF

CDR3 length: 15
clone size: NA
V gene: TRBV28
J gene: TRBJ1-1
D gene: NA
CDR3 DNA: TGTGCCAGCAGTTTAATAGGGACGAGGACCCCTGAAGCTTTCTTT
CDR3 protein: CASSLIGTRTPEAFF

CDR3 length: 12
clone size: NA
V gene: TRBV6-1
J gene: TRBJ2-1
D gene: NA
CDR3 DNA: TGTGCCAGCTGGCCTAATCCCAATGAGCAGTTCTTC
CDR3 protein: CASWPNPNEQFF

CDR3 length: 12
clone size: few
V gene: TRBV28
J gene: TRBJ1-1
D gene: NA
CDR3 DNA: TGTGCCAGCAGGGGAGGGACGCTAGGAGCTTTCTTT
CDR3 protein: CASRGGTLGAFF

CDR3 length: 14
clone size: many
V gene: TRBV29-1
J gene: TRBJ2-5
D gene: TRBD2
CDR3 DNA: TGCAGCCTATGGACTAGCGGTTCTCAAGAGACCCAGTACTTC
CDR3 protein: CSLWTSGSQETQYF

CDR3 length: 16
clone size: NA
V gene: TRBV7-8
J gene: TRBJ2-1
D gene: TRBD2
CDR3 DNA: TGTGCCAGCAGCTTAGCTCTAGCGGGGTACTACAATGAGCAGTTCTTC
CDR3 protein: CASSLALAGYYNEQFF

CDR3 length: 18
clone size: few
V gene: TRBV28
J gene: TRBJ2-1
D gene: NA
CDR3 DNA: TGTGCCAGCAGTTTCCGGTCGACTAGTAGTCTTCTGGTGGATGAGCAGTTCTTC
CDR3 protein: CASSFRSTSSLLVDEQFF

CDR3 length: 16
clone size: many
V gene: TRBV10-2
J gene: TRBJ2-4
D gene: NA
CDR3 DNA: TGCGCCAGCAGTGAATCAGGTCTTCTAGCCAAAAACATTCAGTACTTC
CDR3 protein: CASSESGLLAKNIQYF

CDR3 length: 19
clone size: few
V gene: TRBV3-1
J gene: TRBJ2-3
D gene: TRBD2
CDR3 DNA: TGTGCCAGCAGCCGGGGCCGGGGACTAGCGGGGTCCGGCACAGATACGCAGTATTTT
CDR3 protein: CASSRGRGLAGSGTDTQYF

CDR3 length: 14
clone size: NA
V gene: TRBV7-9
J gene: TRBJ2-7
D gene: NA
CDR3 DNA: TGTGCCAGCCAGGAGGGCAGGGGACCTTACGAGCAGTACTTC
CDR3 protein: CASQEGRGPYEQYF

CDR3 length: 14
clone size: NA
V gene: TRBV12-5
J gene: TRBJ2-5
D gene: NA
CDR3 DNA: TGTGCTAGTGGTTTGGGCCCCCCTGGGGAGACCCAGTACTTC
CDR3 protein: CASGLGPPGETQYF

CDR3 length: 16
clone size: many
V gene: TRBV7-3
J gene: TRBJ2-7
D gene: NA
CDR3 DNA: TGTGCCAGCAGCTTAAGCGGACAATCTTCCATCTACGAGCAGTACTTC
CDR3 protein: CASSLSGQSSIYEQYF

CDR3 length: 13
clone size: NA
V gene: TRBV29-1
J gene: TRBJ2-5
D gene: NA
CDR3 DNA: TGCAGCGTCGGACCGCGACTACAAGAGACCCAGTACTTC
CDR3 protein: CSVGPRLQETQYF

CDR3 length: 17
clone size: NA
V gene: TRBV29-1
J gene: TRBJ2-1
D gene: TRBD2
CDR3 DNA: TGCAGCGTTGAAGGTATCTCGGCGGGAGCCCCCTACAATGAGCAGTTCTTC
CDR3 protein: CSVEGISAGAPYNEQFF

CDR3 length: 13
clone size: few
V gene: TRBV29-1
J gene: TRBJ1-2
D gene: NA
CDR3 DNA: TGCAGCGTTGTACAGACTTTTAACTATGGCTACACCTTC
CDR3 protein: CSVVQTFNYGYTF

CDR3 length: 13
clone size: few
V gene: TRBV14
J gene: TRBJ2-7
D gene: NA
CDR3 DNA: TGTGCCAGCAGCCGGCCACCTCATTACGAGCAGTACTTC
CDR3 protein: CASSRPPHYEQYF

CDR3 length: 13
clone size: few
V gene: TRBV15
J gene: TRBJ2-7
D gene: NA
CDR3 DNA: TGTGCCACCAGCAGTGGCCTGAGGTACGAGCAGTACTTC
CDR3 protein: CATSSGLRYEQYF

CDR3 length: 18
clone size: few
V gene: TRBV28
J gene: TRBJ2-7
D gene: NA
CDR3 DNA: TGTGCCAGCAGTACATACAGGGGGCGGAGCGGGAGATCCTACGAGCAGTACTTC
CDR3 protein: CASSTYRGRSGRSYEQYF

CDR3 length: 15
clone size: NA
V gene: TRBV28
J gene: TRBJ2-5
D gene: TRBD1
CDR3 DNA: TGTGCCAGCAGCCTCAGGACAGGGTACCAAGAGACCCAGTACTTC
CDR3 protein: CASSLRTGYQETQYF

CDR3 length: 17
clone size: NA
V gene: TRBV2
J gene: TRBJ2-1
D gene: TRBD2
CDR3 DNA: TGTGCCAGCAGTGGGGTGATAGCGGGAGGGTCAAGGAATGAGCAGTTCTTC
CDR3 protein: CASSGVIAGGSRNEQFF

CDR3 length: 21
clone size: few
V gene: TRBV5-1
J gene: TRBJ2-5
D gene: NA
CDR3 DNA: TGCGCCAGCAGCTTGGAATACGGGGCAGGGCATCCCCTTGGGCTCCAAGAGACCCAGTACTTC
CDR3 protein: CASSLEYGAGHPLGLQETQYF

CDR3 length: 13
clone size: NA
V gene: TRBV20-1
J gene: TRBJ1-2
D gene: TRBD1
CDR3 DNA: TGCAGTGTTCCACTCAGGGGGCAGGATGGCTACACCTTC
CDR3 protein: CSVPLRGQDGYTF

CDR3 length: 15
clone size: NA
V gene: TRBV12-3/TRBV12-4
J gene: TRBJ2-1
D gene: NA
CDR3 DNA: TGTGCCAGCACCACTAGGGGGACATCATGGGGTGAGCAGTTCTTC
CDR3 protein: CASTTRGTSWGEQFF

CDR3 length: 12
clone size: few
V gene: TRBV14
J gene: TRBJ2-7
D gene: NA
CDR3 DNA: TGTGCCAGCAGCCAATCCCATTACGAGCAGTACTTC
CDR3 protein: CASSQSHYEQYF

CDR3 length: 17
clone size: many
V gene: TRBV28
J gene: TRBJ2-7
D gene: TRBD2
CDR3 DNA: TGTGCCAGCAGTTTGGCCCGTAGAGCGGGAGTAGGCTACGAGCAGTACTTC
CDR3 protein: CASSLARRAGVGYEQYF

CDR3 length: 13
clone size: many
V gene: TRBV28
J gene: TRBJ1-5
D gene: NA
CDR3 DNA: TGTGCCAGCGGTCAGGGGCTAGTGCAGCCCCAGCATTTT
CDR3 protein: CASGQGLVQPQHF